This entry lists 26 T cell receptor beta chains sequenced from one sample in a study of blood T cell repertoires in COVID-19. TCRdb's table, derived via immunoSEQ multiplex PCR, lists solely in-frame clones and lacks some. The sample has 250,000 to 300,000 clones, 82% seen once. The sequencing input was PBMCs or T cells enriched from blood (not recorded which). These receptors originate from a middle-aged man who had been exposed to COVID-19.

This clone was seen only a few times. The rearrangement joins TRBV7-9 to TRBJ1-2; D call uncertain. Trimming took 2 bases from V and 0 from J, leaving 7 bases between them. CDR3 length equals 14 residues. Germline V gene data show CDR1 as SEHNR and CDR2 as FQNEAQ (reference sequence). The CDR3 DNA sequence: TGTGCCAGCAGCTTAAATAGTGCTAACTATGGCTACACCTTC. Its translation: CASSLNSANYGYTF.

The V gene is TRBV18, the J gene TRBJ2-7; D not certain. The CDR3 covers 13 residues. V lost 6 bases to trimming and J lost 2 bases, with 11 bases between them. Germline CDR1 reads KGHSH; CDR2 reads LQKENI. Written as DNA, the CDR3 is TGTGCCAGCTCCCAAGGCGGCACCTACGAGCAGTACTTC. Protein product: CASSQGGTYEQYF.

The CDR3: CASSERDEQFF. The DNA for the CDR3 is TGTGCCAGCAGTGAACGTGATGAGCAGTTCTTC. The J gene is TRBJ2-1, the V gene TRBV2; D is undetermined. This CDR3 has 11 residues. Trimming took off 2 bases at V and 8 bases at J, with 4 bases between the two ends. The germline V gene has CDR1 SNHLY and CDR2 FYNNEI.

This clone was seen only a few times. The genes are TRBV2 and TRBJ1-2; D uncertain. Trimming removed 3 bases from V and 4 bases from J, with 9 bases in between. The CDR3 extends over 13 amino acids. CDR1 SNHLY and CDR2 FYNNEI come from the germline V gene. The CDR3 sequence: CASSDRTSYGYTF. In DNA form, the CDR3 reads TGTGCCAGCAGTGACAGAACCTCCTATGGCTACACCTTC.

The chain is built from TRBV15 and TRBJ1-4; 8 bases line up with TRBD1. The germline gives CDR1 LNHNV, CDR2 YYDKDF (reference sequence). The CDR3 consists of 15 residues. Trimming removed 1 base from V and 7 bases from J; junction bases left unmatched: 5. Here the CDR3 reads CATSRVIGQGEKLFF. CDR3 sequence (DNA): TGTGCCACCAGCAGAGTAATCGGACAGGGTGAAAAACTGTTTTTT.

CDR3 coding DNA: TGTGCCAGCAGCCCAAGTGGGGCGGGAGGAAGCTTTGAGACCCAGTACTTC. Protein sequence: CASSPSGAGGSFETQYF. The chain joins TRBV7-3 to TRBJ2-5, with TRBD2 matching over 8 bases. The CDR3 consists of 17 residues. V shed 5 bases, J shed 5 bases, and the junction held 16 bases outside the gene matches. CDR1 is SGHTA, CDR2 FQGTGA, per germline.

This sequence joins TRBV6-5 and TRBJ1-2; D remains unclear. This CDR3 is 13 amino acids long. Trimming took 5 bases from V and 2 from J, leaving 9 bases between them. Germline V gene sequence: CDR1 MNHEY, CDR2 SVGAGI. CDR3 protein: CASSPGSNYGYTF. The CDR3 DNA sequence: TGTGCCAGCAGTCCGGGGTCCAACTATGGCTACACCTTC.

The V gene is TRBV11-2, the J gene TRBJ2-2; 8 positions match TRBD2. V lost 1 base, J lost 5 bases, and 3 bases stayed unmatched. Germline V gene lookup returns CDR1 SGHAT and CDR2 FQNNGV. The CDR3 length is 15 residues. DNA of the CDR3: TGTGCCAGCAGCTTAGTGGCGGGAGGAACCGGGGAGCTGTTTTTT. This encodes CASSLVAGGTGELFF.

This CDR3 reads CASSLGTGAGGYTF. CDR3 DNA: TGTGCCAGCAGCTTGGGGACAGGGGCCGGTGGCTACACCTTC. This chain uses TRBV5-4 with TRBJ1-2, with TRBD1 matching over 9 bases. This CDR3 is built from 14 residues. The V and J ends lost 0 bases and 7 bases, in that order; junction bases with no gene match: 4. CDR1 and CDR2 (germline): SGHNT, YYREEE (reference sequence). Variable domain in full (rest from reference TRBV5-4 and TRBJ1-2): ETGVTQSPTHLIKTRGQQVTLRCSSQSGHNTVSWYQQALGQGPQFIFQYYREEENGRGNFPPRFSGLQFPNYSSELNVNALELDDSALYLCASSLGTGAGGYTFGSGTRLTVV.

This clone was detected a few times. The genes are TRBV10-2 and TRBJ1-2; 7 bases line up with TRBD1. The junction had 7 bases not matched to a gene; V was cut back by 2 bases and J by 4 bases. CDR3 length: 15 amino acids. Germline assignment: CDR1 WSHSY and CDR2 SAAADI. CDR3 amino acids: CASSEGRRGPYGYTF. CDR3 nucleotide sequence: TGCGCCAGCAGTGAGGGGAGAAGGGGGCCCTATGGCTACACCTTC.

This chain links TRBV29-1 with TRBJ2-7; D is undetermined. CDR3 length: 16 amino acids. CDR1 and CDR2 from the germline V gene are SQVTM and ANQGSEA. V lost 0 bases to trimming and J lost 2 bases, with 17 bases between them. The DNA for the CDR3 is TGCAGCGTTGAAGATCCCACCTCCCAGGCGACCTACGAGCAGTACTTC. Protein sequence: CSVEDPTSQATYEQYF.

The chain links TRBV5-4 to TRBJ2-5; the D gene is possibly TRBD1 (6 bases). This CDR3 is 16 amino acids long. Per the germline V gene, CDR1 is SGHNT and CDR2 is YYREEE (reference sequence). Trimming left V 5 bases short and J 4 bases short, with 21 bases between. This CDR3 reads CASSPVGAGGGETQYF. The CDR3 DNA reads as TGTGCCAGCAGTCCGGTGGGGGCTGGCGGCGGAGAGACCCAGTACTTC.

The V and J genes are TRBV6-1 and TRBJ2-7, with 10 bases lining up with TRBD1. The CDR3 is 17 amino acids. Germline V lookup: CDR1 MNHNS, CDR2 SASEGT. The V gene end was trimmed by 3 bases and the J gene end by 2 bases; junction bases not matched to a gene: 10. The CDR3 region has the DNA TGTGCCAGCAGTGACCAAGGGGGACAGGGGAGGCCCTACGAGCAGTACTTC. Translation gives CASSDQGGQGRPYEQYF.

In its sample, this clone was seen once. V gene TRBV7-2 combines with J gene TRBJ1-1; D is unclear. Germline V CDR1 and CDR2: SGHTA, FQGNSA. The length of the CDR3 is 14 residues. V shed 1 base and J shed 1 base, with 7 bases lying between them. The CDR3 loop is CASSLVTANTEAFF. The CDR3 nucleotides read TGTGCCAGCAGCTTAGTCACAGCGAACACTGAAGCTTTCTTT.

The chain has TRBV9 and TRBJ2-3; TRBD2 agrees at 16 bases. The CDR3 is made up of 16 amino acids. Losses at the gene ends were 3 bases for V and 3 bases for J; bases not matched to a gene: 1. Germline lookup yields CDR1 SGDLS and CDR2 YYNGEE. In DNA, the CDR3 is TGTGCCAGCAGCGGGGGACTAGCGGGAGGGACAGATACGCAGTATTTT. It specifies CASSGGLAGGTDTQYF.

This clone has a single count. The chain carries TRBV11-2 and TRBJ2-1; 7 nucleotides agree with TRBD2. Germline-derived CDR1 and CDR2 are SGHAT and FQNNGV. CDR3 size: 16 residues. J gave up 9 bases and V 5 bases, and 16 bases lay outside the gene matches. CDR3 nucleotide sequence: TGTGCCAGCAGCAACCAGGCGATTTATGAGCGGGGTGAGCAGTTCTTC. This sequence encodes CASSNQAIYERGEQFF. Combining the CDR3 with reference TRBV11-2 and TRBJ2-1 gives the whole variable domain EAGVAQSPRYKIIEKRQSVAFWCNPISGHATLYWYQQILGQGPKLLIQFQNNGVVDDSQLPKDRFSAERLKGVDSTLKIQPAKLEDSAVYLCASSNQAIYERGEQFFGPGTRLTVL.

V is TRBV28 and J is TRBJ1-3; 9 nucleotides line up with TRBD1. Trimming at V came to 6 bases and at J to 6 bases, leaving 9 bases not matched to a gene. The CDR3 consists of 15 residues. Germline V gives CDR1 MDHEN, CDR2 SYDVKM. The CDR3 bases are TGTGCCAGCAGCGCACGGACAGGGGATGTAAACACCATATATTTT. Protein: CASSARTGDVNTIYF.

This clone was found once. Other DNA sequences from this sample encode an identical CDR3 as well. The CDR3 DNA follows: TGTGCCAGCAGCCAAAGGACAGGGGGCTCTGGAAACACCATATATTTT. It translates to CASSQRTGGSGNTIYF. The chain is built from TRBV14 and TRBJ1-3, with 10 bases aligning to TRBD1. The V segment lost 2 bases and the J segment 0 bases; nucleotides outside the gene matches: 1. The germline gives CDR1 SGHDN, CDR2 FVKESK. The CDR3 length is 16 residues.

CDR3: CASNLAGGEQYF. The CDR3 bases are TGTGCCAGCAACCTAGCGGGAGGCGAGCAGTACTTC. The chain joins TRBV6-5 to TRBJ2-7, with TRBD2 identical over 11 bases. J lost 6 bases, V lost 7 bases, and 2 bases had no gene match. From germline, CDR1 is MNHEY and CDR2 SVGAGI. This CDR3 comprises 12 residues.

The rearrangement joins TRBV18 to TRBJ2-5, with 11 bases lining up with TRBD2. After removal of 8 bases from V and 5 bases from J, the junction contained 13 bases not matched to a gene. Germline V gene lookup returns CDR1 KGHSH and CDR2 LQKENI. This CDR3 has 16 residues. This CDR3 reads CASARSGLAGFETQYF. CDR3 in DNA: TGTGCCAGCGCAAGATCAGGACTAGCGGGTTTTGAGACCCAGTACTTC. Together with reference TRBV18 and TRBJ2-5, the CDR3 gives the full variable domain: NAGVMQNPRHLVRRRGQEARLRCSPMKGHSHVYWYRQLPEEGLKFMVYLQKENIIDESGMPKERFSAEFPKEGPSILRIQQVVRGDSAAYFCASARSGLAGFETQYFGPGTRLLVL.

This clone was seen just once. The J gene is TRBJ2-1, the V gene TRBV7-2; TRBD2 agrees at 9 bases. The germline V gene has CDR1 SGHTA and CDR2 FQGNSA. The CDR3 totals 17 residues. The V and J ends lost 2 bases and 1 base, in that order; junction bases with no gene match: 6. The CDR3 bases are TGTGCCAGCAGCTTATTTAGCGGGAGTGGGTCCTACAATGAGCAGTTCTTC. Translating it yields CASSLFSGSGSYNEQFF.

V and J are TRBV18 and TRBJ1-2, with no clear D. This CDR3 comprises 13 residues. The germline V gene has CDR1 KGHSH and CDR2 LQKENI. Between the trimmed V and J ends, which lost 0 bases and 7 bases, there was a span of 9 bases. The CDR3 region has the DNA TGTGCCAGCTCACCACCGGAGATGGTTGGCTACACCTTC. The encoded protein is CASSPPEMVGYTF.

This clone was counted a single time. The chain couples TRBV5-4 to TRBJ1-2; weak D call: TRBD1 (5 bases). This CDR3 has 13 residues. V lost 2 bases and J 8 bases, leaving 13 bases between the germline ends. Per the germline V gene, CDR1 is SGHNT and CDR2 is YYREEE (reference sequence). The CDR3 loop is CASSFEGERGYTF. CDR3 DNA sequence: TGTGCCAGCAGCTTCGAAGGGGAAAGGGGCTACACCTTC.

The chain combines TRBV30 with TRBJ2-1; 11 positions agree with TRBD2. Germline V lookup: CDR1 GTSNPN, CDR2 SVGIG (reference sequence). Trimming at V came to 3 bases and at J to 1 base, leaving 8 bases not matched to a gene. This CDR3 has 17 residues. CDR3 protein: CAWRSTGTSGSYNEQFF. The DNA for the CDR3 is TGTGCCTGGAGATCCACCGGGACTAGCGGATCCTACAATGAGCAGTTCTTC.

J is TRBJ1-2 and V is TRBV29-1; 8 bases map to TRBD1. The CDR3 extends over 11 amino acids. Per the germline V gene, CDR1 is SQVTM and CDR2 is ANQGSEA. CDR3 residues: CTDRGLYGYTF. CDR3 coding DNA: TGCACTGACAGGGGTCTCTATGGCTACACCTTC.

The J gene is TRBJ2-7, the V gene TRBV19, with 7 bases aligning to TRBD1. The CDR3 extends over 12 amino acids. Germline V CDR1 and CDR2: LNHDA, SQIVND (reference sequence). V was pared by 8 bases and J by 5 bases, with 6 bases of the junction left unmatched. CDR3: CASQDRDHEQYF. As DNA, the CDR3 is TGTGCCAGTCAAGACAGGGACCACGAGCAGTACTTC.